The source of this T cell receptor (beta chain) is a study of Ad26.COV2.S vaccination and SARS-CoV-2 variants. Regarding this clone: Its specificity is unknown.

Using immunoSEQ multiplex PCR, the repertoire was profiled, and TCRdb retains in-frame clones only, with some absent. The sample has about 350,000 clones, roughly nine tenths seen once; the top ten hold about 3.9%. Findings of the study overall: It was vaccine recipients, not placebo recipients, who had the higher spike-specific TCR breadth. In TCR breadth and depth analyses, total T cell responses may have been underestimated.

Germline assignment: CDR1 MNHEY and CDR2 SVGAGI. The CDR3 has 14 residues. Deletions cut 8 bases from V and 6 bases from J, with 16 bases between. The chain employs TRBV6-5 and TRBJ2-2; unclear D gene. Source: peripheral blood, taken after recovery from COVID-19. The clonotype was recovered from a human donor who had recovered from COVID-19. Here the CDR3 reads CASGWGSLSGELFF. The CDR3 nucleotides read TGTGCCAGCGGGTGGGGTTCGCTCTCCGGGGAGCTGTTTTTT.